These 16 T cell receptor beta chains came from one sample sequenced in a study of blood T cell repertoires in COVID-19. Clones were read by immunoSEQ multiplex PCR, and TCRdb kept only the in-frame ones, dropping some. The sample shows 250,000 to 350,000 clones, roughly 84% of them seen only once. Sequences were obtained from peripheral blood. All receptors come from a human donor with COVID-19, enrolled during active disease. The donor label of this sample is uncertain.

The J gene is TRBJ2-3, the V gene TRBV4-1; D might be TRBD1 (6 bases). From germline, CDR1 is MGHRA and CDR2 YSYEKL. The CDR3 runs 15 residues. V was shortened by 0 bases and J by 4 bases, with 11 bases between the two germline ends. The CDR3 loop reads CASSQDGRGSDTQYF. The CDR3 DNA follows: TGCGCCAGCAGCCAAGACGGCAGGGGTTCAGATACGCAGTATTTT.

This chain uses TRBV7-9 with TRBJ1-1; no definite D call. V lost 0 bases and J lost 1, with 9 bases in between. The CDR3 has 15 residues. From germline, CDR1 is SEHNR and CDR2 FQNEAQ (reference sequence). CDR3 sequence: CASSLAKSGNTEAFF. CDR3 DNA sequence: TGTGCCAGCAGCTTAGCTAAGTCGGGGAACACTGAAGCTTTCTTT. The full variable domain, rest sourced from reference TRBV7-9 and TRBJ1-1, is DTGVSQNPRHKITKRGQNVTFRCDPISEHNRLYWYRQTLGQGPEFLTYFQNEAQLEKSRLLSDRFSAERPKGSFSTLEIQRTEQGDSAMYLCASSLAKSGNTEAFFGQGTRLTVV.

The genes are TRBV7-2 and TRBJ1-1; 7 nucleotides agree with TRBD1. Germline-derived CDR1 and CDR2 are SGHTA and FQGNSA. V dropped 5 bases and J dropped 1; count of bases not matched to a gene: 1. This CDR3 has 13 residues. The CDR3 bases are TGTGCCAGCAGCAGACAGGGGAACACTGAAGCTTTCTTT. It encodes CASSRQGNTEAFF.

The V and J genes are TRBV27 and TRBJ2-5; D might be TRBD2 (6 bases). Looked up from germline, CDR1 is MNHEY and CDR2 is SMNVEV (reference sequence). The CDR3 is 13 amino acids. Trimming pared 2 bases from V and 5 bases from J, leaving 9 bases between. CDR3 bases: TGTGCCAGCAGTTTAGGGAGGCTGGAGACCCAGTACTTC. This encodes CASSLGRLETQYF.

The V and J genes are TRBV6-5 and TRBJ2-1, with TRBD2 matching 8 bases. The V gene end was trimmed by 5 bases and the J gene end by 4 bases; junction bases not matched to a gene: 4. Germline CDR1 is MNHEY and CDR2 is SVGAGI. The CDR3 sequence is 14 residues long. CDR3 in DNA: TGTGCCAGCAGTCCCGGGGGGGGATACAATGAGCAGTTCTTC. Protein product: CASSPGGGYNEQFF.

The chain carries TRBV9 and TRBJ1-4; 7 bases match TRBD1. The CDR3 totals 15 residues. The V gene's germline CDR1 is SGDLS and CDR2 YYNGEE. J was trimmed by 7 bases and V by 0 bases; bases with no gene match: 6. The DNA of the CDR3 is TGTGCCAGCAGCGTAGGACAGGGTGAAGGTGAAAAACTGTTTTTT. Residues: CASSVGQGEGEKLFF.

The CDR3 coding sequence is TGTGCCAGCAGTTTTGCGGGCCTCGAAGCTTTCTTT. Residues: CASSFAGLEAFF. The J gene is TRBJ1-1, the V gene TRBV5-6, with no clear D. CDR3 length equals 12 residues. Trimming stripped 5 bases from V and 8 bases from J, with 13 bases between. Germline V lookup: CDR1 SGHDT, CDR2 YYEEEE.

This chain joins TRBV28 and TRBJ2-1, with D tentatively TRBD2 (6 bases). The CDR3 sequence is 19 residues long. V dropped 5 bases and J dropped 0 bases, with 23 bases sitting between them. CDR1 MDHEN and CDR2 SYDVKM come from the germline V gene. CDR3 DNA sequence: TGTGCCAGCAGTCCACCACTACCGGGACTCGTTAGCTCCTACAATGAGCAGTTCTTC. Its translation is CASSPPLPGLVSSYNEQFF.

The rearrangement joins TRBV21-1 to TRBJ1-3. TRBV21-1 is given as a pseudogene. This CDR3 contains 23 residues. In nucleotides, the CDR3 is TGTGCCAGCGCGACCGTCGCGCCTCCGTCAAGAGGGATAGCGCACCACCAAGGCGAGACCGTATATTTT. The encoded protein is CASATVAPPSRGIAHHQGETVYF.

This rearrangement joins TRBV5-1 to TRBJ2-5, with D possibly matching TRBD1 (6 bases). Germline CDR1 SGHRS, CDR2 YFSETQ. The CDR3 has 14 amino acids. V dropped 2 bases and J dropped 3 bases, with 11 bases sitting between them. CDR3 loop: CASSLQGIEETQYF. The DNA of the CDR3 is TGCGCCAGCAGCTTACAGGGTATTGAAGAGACCCAGTACTTC.

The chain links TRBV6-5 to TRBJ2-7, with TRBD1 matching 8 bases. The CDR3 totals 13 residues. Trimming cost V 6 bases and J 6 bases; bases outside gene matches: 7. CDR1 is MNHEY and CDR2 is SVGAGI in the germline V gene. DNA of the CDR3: TGTGCCAGCAGGTATACAGGGGGTGTCGAGCAGTACTTC. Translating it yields CASRYTGGVEQYF.

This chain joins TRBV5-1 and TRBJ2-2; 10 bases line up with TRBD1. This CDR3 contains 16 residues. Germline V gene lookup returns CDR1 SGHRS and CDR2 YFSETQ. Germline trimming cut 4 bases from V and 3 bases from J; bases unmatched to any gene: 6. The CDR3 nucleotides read TGCGCCAGCAGCGACAGGGGGCAGTTGGACACCGGGGAGCTGTTTTTT. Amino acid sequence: CASSDRGQLDTGELFF.

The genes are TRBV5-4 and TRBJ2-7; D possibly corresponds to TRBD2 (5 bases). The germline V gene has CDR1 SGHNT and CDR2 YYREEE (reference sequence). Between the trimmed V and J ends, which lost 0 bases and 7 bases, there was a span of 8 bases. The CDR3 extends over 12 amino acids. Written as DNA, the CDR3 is TGTGCCAGCAGCTTGGGGACGGGGGAGCAGTACTTC. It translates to CASSLGTGEQYF.

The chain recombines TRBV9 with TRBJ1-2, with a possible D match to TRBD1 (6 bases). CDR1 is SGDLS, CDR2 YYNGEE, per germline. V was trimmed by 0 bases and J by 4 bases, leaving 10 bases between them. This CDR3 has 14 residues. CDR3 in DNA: TGTGCCAGCAGCGTAGCAGGGGTTGGCTATGGCTACACCTTC. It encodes CASSVAGVGYGYTF.

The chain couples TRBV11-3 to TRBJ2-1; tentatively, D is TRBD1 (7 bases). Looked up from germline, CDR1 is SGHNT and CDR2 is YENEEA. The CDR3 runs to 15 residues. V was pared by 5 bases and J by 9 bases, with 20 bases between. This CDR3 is CASSPRGLQGGEQFF. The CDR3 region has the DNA TGTGCCAGCAGCCCTAGAGGGCTGCAGGGGGGTGAGCAGTTCTTC.

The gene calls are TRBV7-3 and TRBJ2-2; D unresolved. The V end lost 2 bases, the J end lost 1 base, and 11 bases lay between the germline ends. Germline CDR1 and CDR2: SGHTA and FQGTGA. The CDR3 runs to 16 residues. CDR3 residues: CASSLARSGNTGELFF. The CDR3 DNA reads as TGTGCCAGCAGCTTAGCGCGGAGTGGGAACACCGGGGAGCTGTTTTTT.